This record concerns one T cell receptor beta chain sequence. Survey-level TCR beta sequencing used the immunoSEQ assay. Sequenced by immunoSEQ multiplex PCR; TCRdb stores in-frame clones only, minus some. This repertoire shows about 50,000 clones, approximately 95% found once; its top ten account for about 10%. CDR1 and CDR2 (germline): SGHDN, FVKESK. The CDR3 is 15 amino acids. V lost 0 bases and J lost 6, with 12 bases in between. This sequence originates from a man in his forties with rheumatoid arthritis. The chain combines TRBV14 with TRBJ1-3; perhaps TRBD1 as D (5 bases). Specimen: PBMCs. For the CDR3, the DNA is TGTGCCAGCAGCCAAGATGGGGGGACTCTAAACACCATATATTTT. Amino acids: CASSQDGGTLNTIYF.